This T cell receptor beta chain was profiled in a study of TIL therapy for anti-PD-1-resistant metastatic lung cancer. V was clipped by 7 bases and J by 5 bases; unmatched bases: 10. Germline values: CDR1 MDHEN, CDR2 SYDVKM. There are 14 residues in the CDR3. Findings and caveats of the study: Many TIL product clones were absent from baseline tumor, suggesting clonal contraction. This highly selected cohort may not generalize to typical lung cancer patients.

Sequencing used immunoSEQ v3. Survey-level samples got approximately 1.8 million read pairs; deep-level samples got about 5-6 million. The assay was immunoSEQ multiplex PCR, and TCRdb's table has in-frame clones only and misses some. The sample yields 12,000 or so clones, 50% to 75% seen once. About this clone: What it recognizes is unknown.

Indicated time point: pre-treatment sample, taken before nivolumab and TIL therapy. Most excised metastases sampled were pleural nodules or supraclavicular lymph nodes. Stage 4 NSCLC adults joined between 2017 and 2020. The source material was tumor tissue, sampled at baseline. The sequence was obtained from a person between 25 and 79 years old with non-small cell lung cancer. This chain joins TRBV28 and TRBJ1-1; 7 nucleotides match TRBD1. The CDR3 DNA sequence: TGTGCCAGCACTTTCAACAGGGGTTGGACTGAAGCTTTCTTT. Its protein product is CASTFNRGWTEAFF.